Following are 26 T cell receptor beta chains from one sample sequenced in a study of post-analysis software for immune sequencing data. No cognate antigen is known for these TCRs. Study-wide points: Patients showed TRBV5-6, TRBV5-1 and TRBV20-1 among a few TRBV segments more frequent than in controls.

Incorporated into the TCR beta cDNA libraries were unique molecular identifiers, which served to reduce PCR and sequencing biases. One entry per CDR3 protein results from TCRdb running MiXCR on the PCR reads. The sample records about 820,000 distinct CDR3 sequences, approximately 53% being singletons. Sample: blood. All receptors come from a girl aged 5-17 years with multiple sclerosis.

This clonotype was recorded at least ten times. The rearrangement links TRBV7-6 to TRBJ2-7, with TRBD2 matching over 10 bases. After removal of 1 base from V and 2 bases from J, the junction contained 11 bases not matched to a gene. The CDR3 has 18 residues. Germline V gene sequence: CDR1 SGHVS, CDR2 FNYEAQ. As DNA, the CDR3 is TGTGCCAGCAGCTTAGGCCCAGAACTAGCGGGACTCACCTACGAGCAGTACTTC. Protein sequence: CASSLGPELAGLTYEQYF. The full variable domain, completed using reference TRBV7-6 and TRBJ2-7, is GAGVSQSPRYKVTKRGQDVALRCDPISGHVSLYWYRQALGQGPEFLTYFNYEAQQDKSGLPNDRFSAERPEGSISTLTIQRTEQRDSAMYRCASSLGPELAGLTYEQYFGPGTRLTVT.

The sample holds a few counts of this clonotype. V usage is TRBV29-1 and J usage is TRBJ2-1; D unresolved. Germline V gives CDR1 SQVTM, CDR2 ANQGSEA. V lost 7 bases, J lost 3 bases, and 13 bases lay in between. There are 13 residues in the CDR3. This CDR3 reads CSDRVSSYNEQFF. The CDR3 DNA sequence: TGCAGCGATCGCGTGTCTAGCTACAATGAGCAGTTCTTC.

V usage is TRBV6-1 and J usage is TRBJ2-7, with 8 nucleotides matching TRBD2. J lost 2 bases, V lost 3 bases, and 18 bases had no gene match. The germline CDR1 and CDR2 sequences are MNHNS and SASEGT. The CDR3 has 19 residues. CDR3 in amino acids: CASSDPGTRVPPQTYEQYF. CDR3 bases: TGTGCCAGCAGTGACCCCGGGACTAGGGTCCCCCCACAGACCTACGAGCAGTACTTC.

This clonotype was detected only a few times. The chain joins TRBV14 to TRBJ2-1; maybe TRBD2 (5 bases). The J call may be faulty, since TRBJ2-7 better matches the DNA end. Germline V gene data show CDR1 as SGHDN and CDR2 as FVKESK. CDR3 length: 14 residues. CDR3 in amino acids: CASSQEEPNNEQYF. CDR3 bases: TGTGCCAGCAGCCAGGAGGAGCCGAACAATGAGCAGTACTTC.

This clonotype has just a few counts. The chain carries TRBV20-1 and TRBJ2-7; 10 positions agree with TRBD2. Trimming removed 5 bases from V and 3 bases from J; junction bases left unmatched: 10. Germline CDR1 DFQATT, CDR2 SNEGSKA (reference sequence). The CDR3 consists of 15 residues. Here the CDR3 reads CSAQTGTSVNYEQYF. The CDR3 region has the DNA TGCAGTGCTCAAACCGGGACTAGCGTGAACTACGAGCAGTACTTC.

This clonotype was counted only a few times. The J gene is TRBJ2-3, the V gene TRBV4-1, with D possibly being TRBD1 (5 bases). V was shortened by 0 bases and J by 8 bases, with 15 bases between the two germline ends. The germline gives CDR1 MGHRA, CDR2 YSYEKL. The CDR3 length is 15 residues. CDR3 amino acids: CASSQDKVQRGTQYF. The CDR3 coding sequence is TGCGCCAGCAGCCAAGACAAAGTCCAAAGGGGTACGCAGTATTTT.

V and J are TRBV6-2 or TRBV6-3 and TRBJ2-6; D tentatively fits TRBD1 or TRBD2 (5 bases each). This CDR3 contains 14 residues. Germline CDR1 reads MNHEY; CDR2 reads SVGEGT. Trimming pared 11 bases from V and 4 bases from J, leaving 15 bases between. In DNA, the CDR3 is TGTGCCCGCCGCCCCGGGACCGGGGCCAACGTCCTGACTTTC. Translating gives CARRPGTGANVLTF.

Here the CDR3 DNA reads TGTGCCAGCAGCCCCCCTGTCTCCTACGAGCAGTACTTC. It codes for CASSPPVSYEQYF. The J gene is TRBJ2-7, the V gene TRBV12-3 or TRBV12-4; D uncertain. The length of the CDR3 is 13 residues. Between the trimmed V and J ends, which lost 6 bases and 0 bases, there was a span of 9 bases.

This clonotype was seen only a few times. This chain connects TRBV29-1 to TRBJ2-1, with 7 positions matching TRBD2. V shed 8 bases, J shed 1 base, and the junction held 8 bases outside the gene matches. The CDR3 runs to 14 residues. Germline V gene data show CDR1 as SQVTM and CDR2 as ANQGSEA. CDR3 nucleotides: TGCAGCTGCCTAGCGGAGGGGTCCTACAATGAGCAGTTCTTC. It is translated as CSCLAEGSYNEQFF.

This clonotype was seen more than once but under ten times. The CDR3 DNA is TGTGCCAGCAGCCCTGATAGCACAGATACGCAGTATTTT. It is translated as CASSPDSTDTQYF. This rearrangement joins TRBV14 to TRBJ2-3; D is undetermined. The V end was cut by 4 bases, the J end by 0 bases, with 5 bases between. CDR1 is SGHDN, CDR2 FVKESK, per germline. There are 13 residues in the CDR3.

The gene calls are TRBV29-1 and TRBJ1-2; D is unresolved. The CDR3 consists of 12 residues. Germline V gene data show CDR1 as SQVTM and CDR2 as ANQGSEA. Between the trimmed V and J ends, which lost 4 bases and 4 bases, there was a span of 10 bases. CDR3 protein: CSVGTLFYGYTF. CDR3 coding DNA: TGCAGCGTTGGAACTTTGTTCTATGGCTACACCTTC. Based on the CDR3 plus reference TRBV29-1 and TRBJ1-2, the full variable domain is SAVISQKPSRDICQRGTSLTIQCQVDSQVTMMFWYRQQPGQSLTLIATANQGSEATYESGFVIDKFPISRPNLTFSTLTVSNMSPEDSSIYLCSVGTLFYGYTFGSGTRLTVV.

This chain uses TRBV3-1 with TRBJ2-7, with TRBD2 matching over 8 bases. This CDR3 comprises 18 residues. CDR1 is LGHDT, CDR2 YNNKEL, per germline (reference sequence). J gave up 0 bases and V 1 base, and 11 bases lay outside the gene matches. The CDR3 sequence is CASSQGLGLAGFSYEQYF. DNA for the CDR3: TGTGCCAGCAGCCAAGGGCTGGGGCTAGCGGGCTTCTCCTACGAGCAGTACTTC.

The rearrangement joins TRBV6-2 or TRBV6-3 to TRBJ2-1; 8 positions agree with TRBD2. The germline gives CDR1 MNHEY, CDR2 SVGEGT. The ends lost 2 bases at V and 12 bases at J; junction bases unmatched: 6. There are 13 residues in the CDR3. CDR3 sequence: CASSYGTSRVQFF. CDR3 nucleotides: TGTGCCAGCAGTTACGGGACTAGTAGGGTGCAGTTCTTC.

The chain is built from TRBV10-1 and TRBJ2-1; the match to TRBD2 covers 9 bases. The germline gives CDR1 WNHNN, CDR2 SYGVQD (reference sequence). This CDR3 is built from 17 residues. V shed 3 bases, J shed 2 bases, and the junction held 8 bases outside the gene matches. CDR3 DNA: TGCGCCAGCAGTGACCTAGCGGGGCTTAGCGCCTACAATGAGCAGTTCTTC. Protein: CASSDLAGLSAYNEQFF.

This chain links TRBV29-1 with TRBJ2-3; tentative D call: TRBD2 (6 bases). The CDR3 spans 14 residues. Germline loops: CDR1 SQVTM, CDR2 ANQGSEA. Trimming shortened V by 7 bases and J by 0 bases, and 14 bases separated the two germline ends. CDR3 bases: TGCAGCGCTGGTCGGGACTCTAGCACAGATACGCAGTATTTT. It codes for CSAGRDSSTDTQYF.

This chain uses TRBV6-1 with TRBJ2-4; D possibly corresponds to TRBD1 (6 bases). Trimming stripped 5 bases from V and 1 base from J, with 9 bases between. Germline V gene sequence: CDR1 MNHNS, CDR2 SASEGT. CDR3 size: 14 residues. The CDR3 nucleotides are TGTGCCAGCAGTAGGACAGCTGCCAAAAACATTCAGTACTTC. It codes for CASSRTAAKNIQYF.

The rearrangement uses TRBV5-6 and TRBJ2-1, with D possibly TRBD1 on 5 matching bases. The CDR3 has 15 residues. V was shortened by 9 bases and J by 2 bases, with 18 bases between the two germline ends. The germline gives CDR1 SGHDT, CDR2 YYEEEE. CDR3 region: CAIGRAAGTYNEQFF. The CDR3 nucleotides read TGTGCCATAGGCCGTGCGGCAGGGACCTACAATGAGCAGTTCTTC.

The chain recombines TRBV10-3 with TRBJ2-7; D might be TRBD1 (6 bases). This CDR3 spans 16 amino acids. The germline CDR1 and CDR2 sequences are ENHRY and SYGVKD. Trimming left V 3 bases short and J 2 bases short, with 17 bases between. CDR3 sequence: CAISDPGQLSAYEQYF. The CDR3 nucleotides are TGTGCCATCAGTGACCCAGGACAGTTATCGGCCTACGAGCAGTACTTC.

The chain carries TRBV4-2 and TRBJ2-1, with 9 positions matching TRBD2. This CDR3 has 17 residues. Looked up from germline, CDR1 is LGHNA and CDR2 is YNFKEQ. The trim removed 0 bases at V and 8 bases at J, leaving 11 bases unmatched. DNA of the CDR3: TGTGCCAGCAGCCAAGATGGCGGGAGGGCCTCTACCGATGAGCAGTTCTTC. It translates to CASSQDGGRASTDEQFF.

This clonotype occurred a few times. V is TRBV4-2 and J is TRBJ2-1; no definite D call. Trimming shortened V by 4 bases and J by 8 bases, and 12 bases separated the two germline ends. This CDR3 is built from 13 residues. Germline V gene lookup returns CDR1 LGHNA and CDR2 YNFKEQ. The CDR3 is CASSPPARDEQFF. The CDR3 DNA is TGTGCCAGCAGCCCACCCGCGAGAGATGAGCAGTTCTTC.

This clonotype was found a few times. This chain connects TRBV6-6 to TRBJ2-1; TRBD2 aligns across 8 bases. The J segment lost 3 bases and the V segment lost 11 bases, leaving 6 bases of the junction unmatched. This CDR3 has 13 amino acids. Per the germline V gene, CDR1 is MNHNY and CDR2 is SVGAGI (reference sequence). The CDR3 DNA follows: TGTGCCGGATGTGCGGGAGGCTACAATGAGCAGTTCTTC. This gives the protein CAGCAGGYNEQFF.

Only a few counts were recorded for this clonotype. CDR3 region: CSAPGYGATGYNEQFF. Here the CDR3 DNA reads TGCAGCGCTCCCGGGTATGGGGCGACCGGCTACAATGAGCAGTTCTTC. The chain couples TRBV29-1 to TRBJ2-1, with TRBD1 as a possible D gene (5 bases). The CDR3 consists of 16 residues. Germline V gene sequence: CDR1 SQVTM, CDR2 ANQGSEA. Trimming stripped 7 bases from V and 3 bases from J, with 22 bases between.

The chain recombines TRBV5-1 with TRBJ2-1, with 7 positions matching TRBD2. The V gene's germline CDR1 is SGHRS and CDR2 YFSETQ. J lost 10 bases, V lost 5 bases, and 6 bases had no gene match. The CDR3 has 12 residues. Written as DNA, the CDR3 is TGCGCCAGCAGGCGGGGGTATGGCGAGCAGTTCTTC. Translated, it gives CASRRGYGEQFF.

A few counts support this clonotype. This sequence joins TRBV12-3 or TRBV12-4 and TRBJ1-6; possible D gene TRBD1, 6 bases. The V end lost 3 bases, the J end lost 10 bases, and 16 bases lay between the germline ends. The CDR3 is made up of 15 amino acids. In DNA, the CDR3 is TGTGCCAGCAGTTTTCGCAGGGGAGTGGGGTCACCCCTCCACTTT. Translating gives CASSFRRGVGSPLHF.

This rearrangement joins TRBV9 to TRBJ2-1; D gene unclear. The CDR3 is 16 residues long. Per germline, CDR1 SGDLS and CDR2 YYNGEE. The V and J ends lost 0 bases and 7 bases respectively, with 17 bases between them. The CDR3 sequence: CASSVAGREKLNEQFF. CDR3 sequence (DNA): TGTGCCAGCAGCGTAGCGGGCAGAGAGAAGCTTAATGAGCAGTTCTTC.

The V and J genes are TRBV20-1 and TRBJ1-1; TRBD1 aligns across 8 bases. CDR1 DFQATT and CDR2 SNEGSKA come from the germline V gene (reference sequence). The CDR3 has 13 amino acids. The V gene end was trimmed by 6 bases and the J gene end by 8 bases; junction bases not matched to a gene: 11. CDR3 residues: CSASSRTGSEAFF. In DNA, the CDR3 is TGCAGTGCCTCAAGTAGGACAGGGTCCGAAGCTTTCTTT.